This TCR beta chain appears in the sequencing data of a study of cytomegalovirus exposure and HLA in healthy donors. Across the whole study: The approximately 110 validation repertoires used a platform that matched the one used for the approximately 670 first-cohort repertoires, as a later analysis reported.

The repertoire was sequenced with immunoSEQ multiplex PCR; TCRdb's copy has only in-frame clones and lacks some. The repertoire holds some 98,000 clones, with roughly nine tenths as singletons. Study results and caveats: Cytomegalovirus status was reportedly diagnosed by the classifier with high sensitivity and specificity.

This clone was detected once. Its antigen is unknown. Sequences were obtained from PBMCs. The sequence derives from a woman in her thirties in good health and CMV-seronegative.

The CDR3 DNA sequence: TGTGCCAGCAGTCAGACAAATAGCAATCAGCCCCAGCATTTT. It translates to CASSQTNSNQPQHF. This rearrangement joins TRBV2 to TRBJ1-5; D gene unclear. V lost 5 bases, J lost 0 bases, and 8 bases lay in between. Germline V gene lookup returns CDR1 SNHLY and CDR2 FYNNEI. This CDR3 has 14 amino acids.